This T cell receptor beta chain was recorded in a study of metastatic and nonmetastatic thyroid tumors. Among the patients, none had received any treatment before thyroid surgery. TCRdb re-called the PCR reads with MiXCR. The data contain about 35,000 clones, 25% to 30% of them singletons. CDR1 DFQATT and CDR2 SNEGSKA come from the germline V gene (reference sequence). V was cut by 2 bases and J by 0 bases, with 23 bases left in between. The CDR3 extends over 18 amino acids. The receptor was isolated from a female donor with papillary thyroid cancer or a benign thyroid nodule (not recorded which). Some clones in this sample may be carry-over from other donors' samples. The sample comprised blood. The chain couples TRBV20-1 to TRBJ2-7; TRBD2 might be the D (6 bases). CDR3 in DNA: TGCAGTGCTAGACCCACGTCCATGGGGACTTTATTCTCCTACGAGCAGTACTTC. Translation gives CSARPTSMGTLFSYEQYF.